These 8 T cell receptor beta chains share one sample of origin, sequenced in a study of T cells in localized non-small cell lung cancer. Using immunoSEQ multiplex PCR, the repertoire was profiled, and TCRdb retains in-frame clones only, with some absent. Of roughly 71,000 clones listed, roughly nine tenths are singletons. Sequenced here: peripheral blood, sampled before any cancer treatment. These receptors all stem from a male donor older than 55 with stage III squamous cell lung carcinoma.

The rearrangement joins TRBV18 to TRBJ1-1, with D perhaps matching TRBD1 (5 bases). CDR1 and CDR2 from the germline V gene are KGHSH and LQKENI. The CDR3 length is 15 residues. Trimming cost V 3 bases and J 1 base, with 12 bases left between them. CDR3 DNA: TGTGCCAGCTCACCGGAGGTAGGGGCGAACACTGAAGCTTTCTTT. Its protein product is CASSPEVGANTEAFF.

This chain connects TRBV9 to TRBJ1-6, with a weak D call TRBD1 (6 bases). V dropped 0 bases and J dropped 10 bases, with 11 bases sitting between them. This CDR3 is 14 amino acids long. The germline gives CDR1 SGDLS, CDR2 YYNGEE. The CDR3 protein is CASSVVGGQSPLHF. Here the CDR3 DNA reads TGTGCCAGCAGCGTAGTCGGGGGGCAGTCACCCCTCCACTTT.

The chain uses TRBV2 and TRBJ2-2; tentatively, D is TRBD1 (5 bases). Germline V CDR1 and CDR2: SNHLY, FYNNEI. The CDR3 has 14 residues. Trimming pared 3 bases from V and 5 bases from J, leaving 10 bases between. The CDR3 sequence: CASSEFRGTGELFF. CDR3 DNA: TGTGCCAGCAGTGAGTTTAGGGGTACCGGGGAGCTGTTTTTT.

This clone was detected only once. The J gene is TRBJ2-1, the V gene TRBV2; D possibly corresponds to TRBD1 (5 bases). This CDR3 spans 14 amino acids. Germline V CDR1 and CDR2: SNHLY, FYNNEI. V was trimmed by 5 bases and J by 5 bases, leaving 13 bases between them. CDR3 sequence (DNA): TGTGCCAGCAGTAAGTCGGGCAGGGACAATGAGCAGTTCTTC. Protein sequence: CASSKSGRDNEQFF.

The gene calls are TRBV4-2 and TRBJ2-2; possible D gene TRBD1, 6 bases. The CDR3 runs 15 residues. Germline V gene data show CDR1 as LGHNA and CDR2 as YNFKEQ. The germline V and J ends were trimmed by 3 bases and 2 bases, with 10 bases remaining between them. CDR3 sequence: CASSHPGANTGELFF. As DNA, the CDR3 is TGTGCCAGCAGCCACCCAGGGGCCAACACCGGGGAGCTGTTTTTT.

This chain uses TRBV7-2 with TRBJ1-2; possibly TRBD1 for D (5 bases). V dropped 1 base and J dropped 4 bases, with 16 bases sitting between them. The CDR3 sequence is 16 residues long. Germline V CDR1 and CDR2: SGHTA, FQGNSA. CDR3 protein: CASSLGATSGSYGYTF. In nucleotides, the CDR3 is TGTGCCAGCAGCTTAGGGGCCACCTCAGGGTCCTATGGCTACACCTTC.

This clone was observed a few times. The chain links TRBV20-1 to TRBJ1-1, with D unclear. The germline V gene encodes CDR1 DFQATT and CDR2 SNEGSKA (reference sequence). This CDR3 comprises 10 residues. Trimming left V 5 bases short and J 1 base short, with 2 bases between. CDR3 sequence: CSAQNTEAFF. The CDR3 DNA is TGCAGTGCTCAGAACACTGAAGCTTTCTTT.

The V gene is TRBV5-1, the J gene TRBJ2-1, with D possibly being TRBD2 (6 bases). This CDR3 contains 14 residues. V was clipped by 4 bases and J by 0 bases, with 8 bases between them. Germline V CDR1 and CDR2: SGHRS, YFSETQ. Written as DNA, the CDR3 is TGCGCCAGCAGCGTCGGGAGCTCCTACAATGAGCAGTTCTTC. Protein product: CASSVGSSYNEQFF.